These 29 T cell receptor beta chains share one sample of origin, sequenced in a study of blood T cell repertoires in COVID-19. Method: immunoSEQ multiplex PCR; TCRdb's copy keeps in-frame clones and lacks some. The data show 250,000 to 300,000 clones, approximately 83% seen once. Sequenced input: peripheral blood. The receptors here all came from a woman in her seventies with acute or convalescent COVID-19.

This clone was seen only a few times. This chain joins TRBV6-1 and TRBJ1-1, with D unresolved. The length of the CDR3 is 13 residues. Germline loops: CDR1 MNHNS, CDR2 SASEGT. Trimming removed 1 base from V and 4 bases from J, with 7 bases in between. This CDR3 reads CASSEGRRTEAFF. The CDR3 DNA is TGTGCCAGCAGTGAAGGGCGGCGCACTGAAGCTTTCTTT.

V gene TRBV5-4 combines with J gene TRBJ1-2, with 7 bases that match TRBD1. J lost 3 bases, V lost 2 bases, and 4 bases had no gene match. This CDR3 is built from 14 residues. In germline, CDR1 is SGHNT, CDR2 YYREEE (reference sequence). CDR3 in amino acids: CASSFRDRDYGYTF. Written as DNA, the CDR3 is TGTGCCAGCAGCTTCCGGGACAGAGACTATGGCTACACCTTC.

The rearrangement uses TRBV7-9 and TRBJ2-3; 10 bases fit TRBD2. This CDR3 spans 14 amino acids. Germline assignment: CDR1 SEHNR and CDR2 FQNEAQ (reference sequence). The trim removed 1 base at V and 5 bases at J, leaving 0 bases unmatched. The CDR3, as DNA: TGTGCCAGCAGCTTAGGACTAGCGGGAGATACGCAGTATTTT. Protein: CASSLGLAGDTQYF.

The chain carries TRBV19 and TRBJ1-2; D uncertain. Per germline, CDR1 LNHDA and CDR2 SQIVND (reference sequence). The V and J ends lost 7 bases and 8 bases respectively, with 14 bases between them. This CDR3 region has 12 residues. Written as DNA, the CDR3 is TGTGCCAGTAATGGCGTTGCGAGGGGCTACACCTTC. This translates into CASNGVARGYTF.

The V gene is TRBV2, the J gene TRBJ1-2; no clear D gene. CDR1 and CDR2 from the germline V gene are SNHLY and FYNNEI. The CDR3 is 13 residues long. The V and J ends lost 3 bases and 4 bases respectively, with 9 bases between them. CDR3 sequence reads: CASSERSAYGYTF. The CDR3 DNA reads as TGTGCCAGCAGTGAGCGGTCCGCCTATGGCTACACCTTC.

The chain links TRBV6-5 to TRBJ1-1, with D maybe TRBD1 (5 bases). This CDR3 is 14 amino acids long. Germline CDR1 is MNHEY and CDR2 is SVGAGI. V was cut by 8 bases and J by 5 bases, with 18 bases left in between. In DNA, the CDR3 is TGTGCCAGCCACAACCATGGGGGGGAAACTGAAGCTTTCTTT. Translating gives CASHNHGGETEAFF.

V and J are TRBV6-1 and TRBJ1-6; D uncertain. Germline assignment: CDR1 MNHNS and CDR2 SASEGT. V lost 2 bases to trimming and J lost 8 bases, with 16 bases between them. The CDR3 loop spans 16 amino acids. The CDR3 nucleotides are TGTGCCAGCAGTGAAAACCCAGCTACAGCCTATTCACCCCTCCACTTT. It codes for CASSENPATAYSPLHF.

The V and J genes are TRBV2 and TRBJ2-5; D is uncertain. CDR1 and CDR2 (germline): SNHLY, FYNNEI. This CDR3 spans 11 amino acids. Between the trimmed V and J ends, which lost 7 bases and 3 bases, there was a span of 6 bases. CDR3 region: CASTIKETQYF. The CDR3 region has the DNA TGTGCCAGCACTATAAAAGAGACCCAGTACTTC. Complete variable domain (other parts from reference TRBV2 and TRBJ2-5): EPEVTQTPSHQVTQMGQEVILRCVPISNHLYFYWYRQILGQKVEFLVSFYNNEISEKSEIFDDQFSVERPDGSNFTLKIRSTKLEDSAMYFCASTIKETQYFGPGTRLLVL.

V is TRBV7-9 and J is TRBJ1-1, with 12 nucleotides matching TRBD1. The CDR3 runs 15 residues. Losses at the gene ends were 0 bases for V and 11 bases for J; bases not matched to a gene: 7. The germline CDR1 and CDR2 sequences are SEHNR and FQNEAQ (reference sequence). The DNA of the CDR3 is TGTGCCAGCAGCTTAGCAGGGACAGGGGGCGAGGGGGCTTTCTTT. It specifies CASSLAGTGGEGAFF.

The rearrangement joins TRBV7-8 to TRBJ2-1; 8 bases are shared with TRBD2. J gave up 5 bases and V 7 bases, and 10 bases lay outside the gene matches. The CDR3 is 15 amino acids. Germline V lookup: CDR1 SGHVS, CDR2 FQNEAQ. This chain's CDR3 is CASTLYVSGDNEQFF. DNA of the CDR3: TGTGCCAGCACCCTTTACGTTAGCGGGGACAATGAGCAGTTCTTC.

V usage is TRBV25-1 and J usage is TRBJ1-4; TRBD1 matches at 10 bases. CDR1 is MGHDK and CDR2 is SYGVNS in the germline V gene. V gave up 1 base and J gave up 8 bases; unmatched junction bases: 4. The CDR3 consists of 15 residues. The CDR3 region is CASSEWGTGAEKLFF. CDR3 bases: TGTGCCAGCAGTGAATGGGGGACAGGGGCCGAAAAACTGTTTTTT. Together with reference TRBV25-1 and TRBJ1-4, the CDR3 gives the full variable domain: EADIYQTPRYLVIGTGKKITLECSQTMGHDKMYWYQQDPGMELHLIHYSYGVNSTEKGDLSSESTVSRIRTEHFPLTLESARPSHTSQYLCASSEWGTGAEKLFFGSGTQLSVL.

V is TRBV14 and J is TRBJ1-2, with TRBD1 matching over 7 bases. Trimming took 0 bases from V and 4 from J; bases not matched to a gene: 8. Germline CDR1 is SGHDN and CDR2 is FVKESK. The length of the CDR3 is 16 residues. CDR3 bases: TGTGCCAGCAGCCAAGAACGCCAGGGGGGATTCTATGGCTACACCTTC. Translating it yields CASSQERQGGFYGYTF. Together with reference TRBV14 and TRBJ1-2, the CDR3 gives the full variable domain: EAGVTQFPSHSVIEKGQTVTLRCDPISGHDNLYWYRRVMGKEIKFLLHFVKESKQDESGMPNNRFLAERTGGTYSTLKVQPAELEDSGVYFCASSQERQGGFYGYTFGSGTRLTVV.

Here the CDR3 reads CASSSRTGGQETQYF. The CDR3 region has the DNA TGTGCCAGCAGCTCGCGGACAGGAGGCCAAGAGACCCAGTACTTC. The chain combines TRBV11-3 with TRBJ2-5, with 7 bases matching TRBD1. The CDR3 totals 15 residues. Germline-derived CDR1 and CDR2 are SGHNT and YENEEA. J gave up 1 base and V 4 bases, and 6 bases lay outside the gene matches.

The chain uses TRBV30 and TRBJ2-7, with 7 bases fitting TRBD2. This CDR3 has 14 residues. From germline, CDR1 is GTSNPN and CDR2 SVGIG (reference sequence). V dropped 1 base and J dropped 0; count of bases not matched to a gene: 3. This chain's CDR3 is CAWSGGGTSYEQYF. The CDR3 DNA reads as TGTGCCTGGAGTGGGGGAGGGACCTCCTACGAGCAGTACTTC.

This clone was observed once. This chain joins TRBV12-3 or TRBV12-4 and TRBJ1-2; 7 positions agree with TRBD1. V lost 3 bases, J lost 3 bases, and 1 base stayed unmatched. This CDR3 is 13 amino acids long. The DNA for the CDR3 is TGTGCCAGCAGTTTCAGGGGGGACTATGGCTACACCTTC. The encoded protein is CASSFRGDYGYTF.

The CDR3: CASSVTGDPTGELFF. The DNA of the CDR3 is TGTGCCAGCAGCGTGACAGGGGATCCCACCGGGGAGCTGTTTTTT. The V gene is TRBV9, the J gene TRBJ2-2, with 8 nucleotides matching TRBD1. The V segment lost 2 bases and the J segment 4 bases; nucleotides outside the gene matches: 4. This CDR3 comprises 15 residues. Germline CDR1 SGDLS, CDR2 YYNGEE.

This clone was recorded once. This chain connects TRBV5-4 to TRBJ1-2; 8 bases line up with TRBD1. The CDR3 contains 16 residues. The germline V gene encodes CDR1 SGHNT and CDR2 YYREEE (reference sequence). With V trimmed by 4 bases and J by 4 bases, 12 bases remained unmatched. Here the CDR3 DNA reads TGTGCCAGCAGCCTCGGGACAGGCCGCGGTGGCTATGGCTACACCTTC. It is translated as CASSLGTGRGGYGYTF. Complete variable domain (other parts from reference TRBV5-4 and TRBJ1-2): ETGVTQSPTHLIKTRGQQVTLRCSSQSGHNTVSWYQQALGQGPQFIFQYYREEENGRGNFPPRFSGLQFPNYSSELNVNALELDDSALYLCASSLGTGRGGYGYTFGSGTRLTVV.

J is TRBJ1-6 and V is TRBV7-2; the match to TRBD1 covers 8 bases. The CDR3 has 17 amino acids. Germline V gene lookup returns CDR1 SGHTA and CDR2 FQGNSA. The V and J ends lost 3 bases and 9 bases, in that order; junction bases with no gene match: 13. In DNA form, the CDR3 reads TGTGCCAGCAGCTTTGGCATTGAACAGGGGGAACGTTCACCCCTCCACTTT. It is translated as CASSFGIEQGERSPLHF.

The V and J genes are TRBV30 and TRBJ1-2; tentatively, D is TRBD1 (5 bases). V dropped 0 bases and J dropped 10 bases, with 9 bases sitting between them. The germline gives CDR1 GTSNPN, CDR2 SVGIG (reference sequence). This CDR3 comprises 11 residues. The CDR3 DNA follows: TGTGCCTGGAGTGTAGAAGGGGACTACACCTTC. Translating gives CAWSVEGDYTF.

This clone appeared once. The chain combines TRBV25-1 with TRBJ2-4; D is ambiguous. The CDR3 runs 17 residues. The V and J ends lost 1 base and 0 bases respectively, with 13 bases between them. Germline assignment: CDR1 MGHDK and CDR2 SYGVNS. CDR3 in amino acids: CASSESQGRLAKNIQYF. The DNA of the CDR3 is TGTGCCAGCAGTGAATCCCAAGGCAGGCTAGCCAAAAACATTCAGTACTTC.

As concerns this clone: Other DNA sequences within the sample encode an identical CDR3. The rearrangement uses TRBV20-1 and TRBJ2-1; tentative D call: TRBD2 (5 bases). This CDR3 is built from 11 residues. The V gene's germline CDR1 is DFQATT and CDR2 SNEGSKA (reference sequence). Trimming took 3 bases from V and 7 from J, leaving 7 bases between them. Written as DNA, the CDR3 is TGCAGTGCTAGGGAGGAGAATGAGCAGTTCTTC. Translating gives CSAREENEQFF.

This chain connects TRBV6-5 to TRBJ2-2, with a tentative D call TRBD2 (6 bases). The germline V and J ends were trimmed by 8 bases and 5 bases, with 15 bases remaining between them. Germline lookup yields CDR1 MNHEY and CDR2 SVGAGI. This CDR3 comprises 14 residues. Written as DNA, the CDR3 is TGTGCCAGCGGCTCGGGAGTCGAGACCGGGGAGCTGTTTTTT. Translating gives CASGSGVETGELFF.

This clone appeared many times. The chain has TRBV18 and TRBJ1-5, with 7 bases that match TRBD1. J was trimmed by 4 bases and V by 4 bases; bases with no gene match: 10. Germline V gene sequence: CDR1 KGHSH, CDR2 LQKENI. The CDR3 sequence is 16 residues long. The CDR3 DNA sequence: TGTGCCAGCTCACTTGGGGCGACAGGGACTAATCAGCCCCAGCATTTT. Amino acids: CASSLGATGTNQPQHF. The entire variable domain, with the rest obtained from reference TRBV18 and TRBJ1-5, is as follows: NAGVMQNPRHLVRRRGQEARLRCSPMKGHSHVYWYRQLPEEGLKFMVYLQKENIIDESGMPKERFSAEFPKEGPSILRIQQVVRGDSAAYFCASSLGATGTNQPQHFGDGTRLSIL.

This chain connects TRBV2 to TRBJ2-1; 10 nucleotides line up with TRBD2. The germline CDR1 and CDR2 sequences are SNHLY and FYNNEI. V was pared by 4 bases and J by 7 bases, with 7 bases of the junction left unmatched. The CDR3 loop spans 15 amino acids. For the CDR3, the DNA is TGTGCCAGCAGTGGGGAGCGGGGGGGCAAGAATGAGCAGTTCTTC. Protein sequence: CASSGERGGKNEQFF.

V gene TRBV30 combines with J gene TRBJ1-5; D is ambiguous. Germline CDR1 GTSNPN, CDR2 SVGIG (reference sequence). This CDR3 has 14 amino acids. V was pared by 7 bases and J by 0 bases, with 13 bases between. The CDR3 protein is CAYQTGDSNQPQHF. DNA of the CDR3: TGTGCCTACCAAACCGGGGATAGCAATCAGCCCCAGCATTTT.

J is TRBJ2-7 and V is TRBV5-1; 9 positions match TRBD1. The V gene end was trimmed by 0 bases and the J gene end by 2 bases; junction bases not matched to a gene: 3. Germline loops: CDR1 SGHRS, CDR2 YFSETQ. This CDR3 region has 15 residues. The CDR3 here is CASSLAGQGPYEQYF. In nucleotides, the CDR3 is TGCGCCAGCAGCTTGGCCGGACAGGGGCCCTACGAGCAGTACTTC.

The V gene is TRBV11-2, the J gene TRBJ2-1; 9 bases line up with TRBD1. Germline V gene sequence: CDR1 SGHAT, CDR2 FQNNGV. The ends lost 6 bases at V and 0 bases at J; junction bases unmatched: 15. The CDR3 spans 19 residues. CDR3 sequence: CASSPTWTGARSSYNEQFF. The CDR3 coding sequence is TGTGCCAGCAGTCCGACGTGGACAGGGGCTAGAAGCTCCTACAATGAGCAGTTCTTC. The complete variable domain, with remaining parts taken from reference TRBV11-2 and TRBJ2-1, reads EAGVAQSPRYKIIEKRQSVAFWCNPISGHATLYWYQQILGQGPKLLIQFQNNGVVDDSQLPKDRFSAERLKGVDSTLKIQPAKLEDSAVYLCASSPTWTGARSSYNEQFFGPGTRLTVL.

J is TRBJ1-1 and V is TRBV2; no firm D call. The CDR3 contains 12 residues. Trimming took 5 bases from V and 2 from J, leaving 6 bases between them. In germline, CDR1 is SNHLY, CDR2 FYNNEI. CDR3 nucleotides: TGTGCCAGCAGTCCACTTAACACTGAAGCTTTCTTT. Translation: CASSPLNTEAFF.

The chain is built from TRBV14 and TRBJ1-2; D is unresolved. Germline assignment: CDR1 SGHDN and CDR2 FVKESK. This CDR3 has 14 residues. V shed 2 bases and J shed 10 bases, with 17 bases lying between them. CDR3 coding DNA: TGTGCCAGCAGCCAATCGGAGGGTAGGCGATCCTACACCTTC. This sequence encodes CASSQSEGRRSYTF.